This is a list of T cell receptor beta chains from one sample in a study of shared clonotypes between healthy human individuals. Generated by immunoSEQ multiplex PCR, the TCRdb table keeps only in-frame clones and is missing some. The sample lists fewer than 1.4 million clones, approximately 78% seen once, with roughly 0.55% in the top ten. Sequencing was performed on memory CD4+ T cells from PBMCs. Receptors were obtained from a man aged 18 to 29 in good health. Some clones in this sample may be carry-over from other donors' samples. Both conserved end residues are part of each CDR3. A D gene is named only where the DNA matches it firmly. Some rows have no size entry. The others give once, few or many, or a class for an expanded clone.

CDR3,DNA,V,D,size,J
CASSLRGPPYGYTF,TGTGCCAGCAGCTTGAGGGGGCCGCCCTATGGCTACACCTTC,TRBV5-6,TRBD1,-,TRBJ1-2
CASSLGAGGGNEQFF,TGTGCCAGCAGCTTAGGAGCGGGAGGAGGTAATGAGCAGTTCTTC,TRBV7-8,TRBD2,once,TRBJ2-1
CASRLPGTGSDTQYF,TGTGCCAGTAGATTGCCTGGGACAGGATCAGATACGCAGTATTTT,TRBV19,TRBD1,-,TRBJ2-3
CASSYPGTVYYEQYF,TGTGCCAGCAGTTACCCCGGGACAGTTTACTACGAGCAGTACTTC,TRBV6-6,TRBD1,-,TRBJ2-7
CASSYSGLNEKLFF,TGTGCCAGCAGTTACTCGGGGCTTAATGAAAAACTGTTTTTT,TRBV6-5,-,-,TRBJ1-4
CASSQGLAPNEQFF,TGTGCCAGCTCACAGGGACTAGCCCCAAATGAGCAGTTCTTC,TRBV18,TRBD2,-,TRBJ2-1
CASSLPSGPTTDTQYF,TGCGCCAGCAGCTTGCCATCCGGCCCGACAACAGATACGCAGTATTTT,TRBV5-1,-,-,TRBJ2-3
CSVGKGWEQFF,TGCAGCGTTGGGAAAGGGTGGGAGCAGTTCTTC,TRBV29-1,-,-,TRBJ2-1
CAWSVQETQYF,TGTGCCTGGAGTGTCCAAGAGACCCAGTACTTC,TRBV30,-,-,TRBJ2-5
CASSSGGPNEKLFF,TGTGCCAGCAGCTCTGGGGGGCCGAATGAAAAACTGTTTTTT,TRBV7-3,-,few,TRBJ1-4
CASSKQGDYGYTF,TGTGCCAGCAGTAAACAGGGTGACTATGGCTACACCTTC,TRBV28,-,-,TRBJ1-2
CASSVEASGRLVEQFF,TGTGCCAGCAGCGTAGAGGCTAGCGGGAGATTGGTTGAGCAGTTCTTC,TRBV9,TRBD2,-,TRBJ2-1
CASRTGSSGNTIYF,TGTGCCAGCAGGACAGGGTCCTCTGGAAACACCATATATTTT,TRBV28,TRBD1,-,TRBJ1-3
CASSKQQYGYTF,TGTGCCAGCAGCAAACAGCAGTATGGCTACACCTTC,TRBV21-1,-,-,TRBJ1-2
CASSPGQENEKLFF,TGTGCCAGCTCACCTGGACAGGAGAATGAAAAACTGTTTTTT,TRBV18,TRBD1,-,TRBJ1-4
CASCPGQNYEQYF,TGTGCCAGCTGCCCGGGACAAAACTACGAGCAGTACTTC,TRBV2,-,few,TRBJ2-7
CASSQAAGGSTDTQYF,TGCGCCAGCAGCCAAGCGGCGGGCGGGAGCACAGATACGCAGTATTTT,TRBV4-1,-,-,TRBJ2-3
CASSFSGGYYNEQFF,TGTGCCAGCAGCTTCAGCGGGGGGTACTACAATGAGCAGTTCTTC,TRBV5-4,TRBD2,few,TRBJ2-1
CASSFKGNTEAFF,TGTGCCAGCAGCTTCAAGGGGAACACTGAAGCTTTCTTT,TRBV7-9,-,few,TRBJ1-1
CASSTQDPAEQYF,TGTGCCAGCAGCACCCAAGACCCAGCCGAGCAGTACTTC,TRBV5-5,-,-,TRBJ2-7
CASSIQILNTQYF,TGTGCCAGTAGTATACAGATTCTTAATACGCAGTATTTT,TRBV19,-,-,TRBJ2-3
CATSSFETQYF,TGTGCCACCAGCAGCTTCGAGACCCAGTACTTC,TRBV15,-,-,TRBJ2-5